Shown below are 5 T cell receptor beta chains from a single sample sequenced in a study of T-cell reconstitution after alpha-beta-depleted transplantation in children. Unique molecular identifiers were used to barcode this TCRbeta library. TCRdb re-derived calls from the PCR reads in MiXCR, one entry per CDR3 protein. The sample holds some 450,000 distinct CDR3 sequences; 43% are singletons and the top ten take approximately 25%. Sequencing used PBMCs, obtained before TCRalphabeta/CD19-depleted stem cell transplant. The receptors shown here come from a girl aged 2 to 10 with aplastic anemia, due to receive a stem cell transplant.

The V call is TRBV27, the J call TRBJ2-5, with 9 bases aligning to TRBD2. CDR3 size: 15 residues. Germline CDR1 reads MNHEY; CDR2 reads SMNVEV (reference sequence). Losses at the gene ends were 4 bases for V and 3 bases for J; bases not matched to a gene: 6. The CDR3, as DNA: TGTGCCAGCAGTTCATCAGCGGGAGGAAAAGAGACCCAGTACTTC. Translated, it gives CASSSSAGGKETQYF.

A remark on this clonotype: A read error may explain this, as a much larger clone is one base away. The rearrangement joins TRBV5-1 to TRBJ1-1; D perhaps matches TRBD1 (5 bases). Germline-derived CDR1 and CDR2 are SGHRS and YFSETQ. This CDR3 contains 15 residues. The V end was cut by 3 bases, the J end by 4 bases, with 16 bases between. CDR3 DNA: TGCGCCAGCAGCTGCAATGGGGGAGGCGGCACTGAAGCTTTCTTT. It translates to CASSCNGGGGTEAFF.

At least ten counts were recorded for this clonotype. The junction and the germline gene differ at one end; a read error may be behind it. V and J are TRBV29-1 and TRBJ2-3, with D tentatively TRBD2 (6 bases). Germline V CDR1 and CDR2: SQVTM, ANQGSEA. The CDR3 loop spans 14 amino acids. CDR3 DNA: TGCAGCGCTGAAGCGGGCCGGAGCACAGATACGCAGTATTTT. Its protein is CSAEAGRSTDTQYF.

This clonotype appeared a few times. The gene calls are TRBV25-1 and TRBJ2-5, with 11 nucleotides matching TRBD1. Germline CDR1 reads MGHDK; CDR2 reads SYGVNS. This CDR3 is 15 amino acids long. V was pared by 4 bases and J by 1 base, with 2 bases of the junction left unmatched. CDR3 sequence (DNA): TGTGCCAGCAGTGGGACAGGGGGCCCCCAAGAGACCCAGTACTTC. Translated, it gives CASSGTGGPQETQYF.

This clonotype showed up just a few times. The chain uses TRBV4-1 and TRBJ2-7; TRBD2 matches at 11 bases. The CDR3 contains 15 residues. Unmatched junction bases numbered 5, after V lost 3 bases and J lost 4 bases. The germline gives CDR1 MGHRA, CDR2 YSYEKL. The CDR3 region has the DNA TGCGCCAGCAGCCAGAAAACTAGCGGGAGTTACGAGCAGTACTTC. Translating it yields CASSQKTSGSYEQYF.